This T cell receptor beta chain was found in a study of regulatory T cells in long-lasting Graves disease. Whole-study context: Graves' cases, newly diagnosed, had used antithyroid drugs under 3 months.

As to time point: newly diagnosed GD, antithyroid drugs for less than 3 months. PBMC-derived RNA was used for the TCR library. Many counts were recorded for this clonotype. Antigen unknown. V was pared by 7 bases and J by 8 bases, with 12 bases between. The CDR3 has 11 residues. Germline V gene lookup returns CDR1 LNHDA and CDR2 SQIVND (reference sequence). Arm-PCR of CDR3 regions with iRepertoire HTBI primers generated TCR beta libraries. MiXCR, run by TCRdb on the multiplex PCR reads, gives a single entry per CDR3 protein. The sample consists of around 250,000 distinct CDR3 sequences, around 16% of them appearing once. Study outcomes and limitations: Newly diagnosed patients had higher TCR diversity than persistent Graves' patients did. Gene preferences differed: TRBV28, TRBJ1-2, TRBJ2-5 in persistent cases. More public clonotypes were shared by persistent patients (2,741) than by new patients (fewer than 1,000).

The TCR comes from a female donor with Graves disease. The chain has TRBV19 and TRBJ2-7; D gene unclear. The sequencing used peripheral blood mononuclear cells (PBMCs), collected at new diagnosis, from a patient treated with antithyroid drugs. The CDR3 here is CASKDAQKQYF. The CDR3 coding sequence is TGTGCCAGTAAGGACGCGCAGAAGCAGTACTTC.